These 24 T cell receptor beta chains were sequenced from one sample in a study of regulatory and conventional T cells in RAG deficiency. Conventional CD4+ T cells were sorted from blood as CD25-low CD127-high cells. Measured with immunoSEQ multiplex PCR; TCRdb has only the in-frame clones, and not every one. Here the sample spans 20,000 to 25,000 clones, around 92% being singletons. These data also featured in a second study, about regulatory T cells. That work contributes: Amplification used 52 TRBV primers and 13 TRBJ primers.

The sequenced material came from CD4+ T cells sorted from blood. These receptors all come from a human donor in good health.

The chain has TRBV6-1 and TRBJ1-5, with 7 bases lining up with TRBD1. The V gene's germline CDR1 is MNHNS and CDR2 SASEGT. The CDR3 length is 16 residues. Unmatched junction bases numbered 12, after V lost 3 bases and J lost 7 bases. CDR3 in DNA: TGTGCCAGCAGTGATCGTTACAGGGGTGTTGGGCAGCCCCAGCATTTT. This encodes CASSDRYRGVGQPQHF.

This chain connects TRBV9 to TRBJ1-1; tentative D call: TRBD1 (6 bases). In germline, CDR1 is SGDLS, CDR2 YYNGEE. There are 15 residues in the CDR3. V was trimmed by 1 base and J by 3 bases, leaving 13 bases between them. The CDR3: CASSVLTGFDTEAFF. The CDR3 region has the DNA TGTGCCAGCAGCGTATTAACAGGGTTTGACACTGAAGCTTTCTTT.

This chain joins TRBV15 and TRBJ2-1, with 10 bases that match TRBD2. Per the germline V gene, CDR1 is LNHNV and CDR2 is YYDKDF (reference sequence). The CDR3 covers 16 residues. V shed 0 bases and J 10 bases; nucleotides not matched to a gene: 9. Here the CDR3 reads CATSRDSSGSRGEQFF. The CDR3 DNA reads TGTGCCACCAGCAGAGATTCTAGCGGGAGTAGGGGCGAGCAGTTCTTC.

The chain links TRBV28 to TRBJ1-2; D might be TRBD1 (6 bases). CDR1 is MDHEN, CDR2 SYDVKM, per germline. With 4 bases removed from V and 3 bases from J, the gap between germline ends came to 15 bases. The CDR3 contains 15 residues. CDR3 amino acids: CASSSTGSIHYGYTF. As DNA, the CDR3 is TGTGCCAGCAGTTCAACAGGGAGTATTCACTATGGCTACACCTTC.

CDR3: CASSLDRFDTEAFF. The CDR3 DNA sequence: TGTGCCAGCAGCTTAGACAGATTCGACACTGAAGCTTTCTTT. V and J are TRBV11-2 and TRBJ1-1, with D uncertain. Germline values: CDR1 SGHAT, CDR2 FQNNGV. The CDR3 contains 14 residues. V shed 0 bases and J shed 3 bases, with 8 bases lying between them.

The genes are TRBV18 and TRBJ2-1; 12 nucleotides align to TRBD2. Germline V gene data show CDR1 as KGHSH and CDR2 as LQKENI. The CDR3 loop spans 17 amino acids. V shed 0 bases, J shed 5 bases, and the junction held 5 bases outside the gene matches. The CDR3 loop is CASSPPTSGRGHNEQFF. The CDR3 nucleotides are TGTGCCAGCTCACCACCGACTAGCGGGAGAGGCCACAATGAGCAGTTCTTC.

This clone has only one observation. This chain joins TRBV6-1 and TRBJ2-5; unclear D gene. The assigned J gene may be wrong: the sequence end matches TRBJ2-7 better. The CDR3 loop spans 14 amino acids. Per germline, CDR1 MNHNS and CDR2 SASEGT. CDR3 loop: CASSWVIGFNEQYF. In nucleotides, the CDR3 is TGTGCCAGCAGTTGGGTAATCGGTTTTAACGAGCAGTACTTC.

DNA of the CDR3: TGCAGCGGGCTCGCGGGACAAAAGTCGAATGAGCAGTTCTTC. Encoded protein: CSGLAGQKSNEQFF. The chain joins TRBV29-1 to TRBJ2-1; either TRBD1 or TRBD2 may supply D (6 bases each). The CDR3 totals 14 residues. CDR1 SQVTM and CDR2 ANQGSEA come from the germline V gene. Trimming took 7 bases from V and 7 from J, leaving 20 bases between them.

For the CDR3, the DNA is TGTGCCAGCAGCTCGGGACGGCGCTCCTACAATGAGCAGTTCTTC. It is translated as CASSSGRRSYNEQFF. The rearrangement links TRBV7-8 to TRBJ2-1; the D call may be TRBD1 or TRBD2 (5 bases each). Germline loops: CDR1 SGHVS, CDR2 FQNEAQ. V lost 4 bases and J 0 bases, leaving 10 bases between the germline ends. This CDR3 comprises 15 residues.

CDR3 residues: CASSESLTGGETQYF. The DNA of the CDR3 is TGCGCCAGCAGTGAGTCGTTAACAGGGGGGGAGACCCAGTACTTC. V is TRBV10-1 and J is TRBJ2-5; 8 bases map to TRBD1. CDR3 length equals 15 residues. Losses at the gene ends were 0 bases for V and 5 bases for J; bases not matched to a gene: 5. CDR1 and CDR2 (germline): WNHNN, SYGVQD (reference sequence).

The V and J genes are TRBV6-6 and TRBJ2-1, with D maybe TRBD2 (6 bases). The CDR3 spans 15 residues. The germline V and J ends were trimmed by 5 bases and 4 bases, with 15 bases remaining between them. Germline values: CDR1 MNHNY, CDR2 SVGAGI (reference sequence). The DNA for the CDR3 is TGTGCCAGCAGTCTAGAGGCGGGGTCTTACAATGAGCAGTTCTTC. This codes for CASSLEAGSYNEQFF.

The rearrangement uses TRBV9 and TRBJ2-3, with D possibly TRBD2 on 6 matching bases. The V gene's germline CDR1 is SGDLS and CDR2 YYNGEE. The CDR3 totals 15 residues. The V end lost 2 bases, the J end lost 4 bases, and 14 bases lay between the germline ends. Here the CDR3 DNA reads TGTGCCAGCAGCGTCGGGGGAAGGAGCCCAGATACGCAGTATTTT. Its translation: CASSVGGRSPDTQYF.

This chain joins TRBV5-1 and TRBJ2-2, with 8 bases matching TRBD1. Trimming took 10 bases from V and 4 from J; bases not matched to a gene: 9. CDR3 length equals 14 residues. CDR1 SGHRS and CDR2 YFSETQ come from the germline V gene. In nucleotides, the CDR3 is TGCGCCCGGATCAGGGGGCATCGCACCGGGGAGCTGTTTTTT. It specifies CARIRGHRTGELFF.

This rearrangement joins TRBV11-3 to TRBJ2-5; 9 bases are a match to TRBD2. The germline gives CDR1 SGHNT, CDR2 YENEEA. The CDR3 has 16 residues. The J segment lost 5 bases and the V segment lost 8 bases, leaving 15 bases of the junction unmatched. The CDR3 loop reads CASGRGEREALETQYF. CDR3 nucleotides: TGTGCCAGCGGTCGGGGGGAGCGGGAGGCGTTGGAGACCCAGTACTTC.

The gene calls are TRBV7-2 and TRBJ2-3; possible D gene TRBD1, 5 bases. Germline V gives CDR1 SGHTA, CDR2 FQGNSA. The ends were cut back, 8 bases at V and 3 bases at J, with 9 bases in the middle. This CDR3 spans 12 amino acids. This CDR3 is CASGQGTDTQYF. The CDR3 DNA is TGTGCCAGCGGGCAGGGAACAGATACGCAGTATTTT.

This CDR3 is CASSYSAASRYEQYF. Here the CDR3 DNA reads TGTGCCAGCAGTTACTCGGCAGCCAGCCGCTACGAGCAGTACTTC. V and J are TRBV6-5 and TRBJ2-7, with D unclear. Trimming removed 0 bases at V and 3 bases at J, with 12 bases between. CDR3 length: 15 residues. In germline, CDR1 is MNHEY, CDR2 SVGAGI.

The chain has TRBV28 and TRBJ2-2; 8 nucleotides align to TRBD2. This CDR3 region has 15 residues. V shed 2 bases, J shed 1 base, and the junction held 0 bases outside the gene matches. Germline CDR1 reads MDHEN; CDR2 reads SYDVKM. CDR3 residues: CASSLLAGNTGELFF. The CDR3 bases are TGTGCCAGCAGTTTACTAGCGGGGAACACCGGGGAGCTGTTTTTT.

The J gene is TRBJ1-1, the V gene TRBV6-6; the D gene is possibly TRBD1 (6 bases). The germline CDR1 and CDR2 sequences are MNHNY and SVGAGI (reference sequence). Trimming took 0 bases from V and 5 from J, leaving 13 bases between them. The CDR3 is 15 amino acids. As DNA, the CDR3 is TGTGCCAGCAGTTACTCTGTGCCAGGGGAAACTGAAGCTTTCTTT. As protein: CASSYSVPGETEAFF.

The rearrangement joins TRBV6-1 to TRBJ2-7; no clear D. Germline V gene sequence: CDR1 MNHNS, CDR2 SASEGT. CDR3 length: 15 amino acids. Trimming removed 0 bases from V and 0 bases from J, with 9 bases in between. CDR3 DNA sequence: TGTGCCAGCAGTGAAGCAGGGCCTTTCTCCTACGAGCAGTACTTC. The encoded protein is CASSEAGPFSYEQYF.

CDR3 nucleotide sequence: TGTGCCAGCAGTTTGAGCTATGGCTACACCTTC. Amino acids: CASSLSYGYTF. The chain joins TRBV28 to TRBJ1-2; no reliable D call. This CDR3 spans 11 amino acids. The V and J ends lost 3 bases and 4 bases respectively, with 3 bases between them. Germline V gene data show CDR1 as MDHEN and CDR2 as SYDVKM.

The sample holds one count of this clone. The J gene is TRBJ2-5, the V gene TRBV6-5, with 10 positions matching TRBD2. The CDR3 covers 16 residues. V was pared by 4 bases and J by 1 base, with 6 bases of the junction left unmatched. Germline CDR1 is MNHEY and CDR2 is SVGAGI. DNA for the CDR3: TGTGCCAGCAGTTCAGGACTAGCGGTGCGCCAAGAGACCCAGTACTTC. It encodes CASSSGLAVRQETQYF.

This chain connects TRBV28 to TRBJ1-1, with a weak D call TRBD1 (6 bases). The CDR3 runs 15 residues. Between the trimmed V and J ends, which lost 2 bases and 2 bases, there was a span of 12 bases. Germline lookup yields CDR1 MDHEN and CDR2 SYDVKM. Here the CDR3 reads CASSLRQGLNTEAFF. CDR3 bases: TGTGCCAGCAGTTTACGCCAGGGGTTAAACACTGAAGCTTTCTTT.

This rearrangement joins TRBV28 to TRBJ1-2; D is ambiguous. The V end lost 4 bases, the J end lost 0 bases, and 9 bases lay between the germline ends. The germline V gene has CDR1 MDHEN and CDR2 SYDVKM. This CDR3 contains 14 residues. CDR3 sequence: CASSYPRPNYGYTF. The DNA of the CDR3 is TGTGCCAGCAGTTATCCTCGGCCTAACTATGGCTACACCTTC.

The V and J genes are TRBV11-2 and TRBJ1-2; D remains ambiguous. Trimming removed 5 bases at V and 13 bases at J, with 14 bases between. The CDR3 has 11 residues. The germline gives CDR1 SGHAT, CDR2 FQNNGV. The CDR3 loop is CASSVGGTSTF. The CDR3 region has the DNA TGTGCCAGCAGCGTTGGCGGTACGTCCACCTTC.